This TCR beta chain was obtained from a study of Ad26.COV2.S vaccination and SARS-CoV-2 variants. Findings and caveats of the study: Vaccinees showed greater spike-specific TCR breadth than placebo recipients. Those who received vaccine or placebo ended up with similar non-spike TCR breadth. After vaccination, substantial breadth of spike-specific CD8+ and CD4+ responses was reported.

This table comes from immunoSEQ multiplex PCR, and its TCRdb copy is limited to in-frame clones, with some not included. The repertoire holds 150,000 to 200,000 clones, roughly 85% seen once, with 5.9% in the top ten. Remarks on this clone: The antigen remains unidentified. An end of the junction does not agree with germline; a read error may underlie this.

Germline lookup yields CDR1 MNHEY and CDR2 SVGAGI. The CDR3 consists of 12 residues. This TCR came from a human donor who had recovered from COVID-19. Sequenced here: peripheral blood, sampled after recovery from COVID-19. V and J are TRBV6-5 and TRBJ1-2; a weak D match, TRBD1 (6 bases). Written as DNA, the CDR3 is TGTGCCAGCAGTTACGGGCAGGGGCCTCTCCAATTC. This gives the protein CASSYGQGPLQF.